The present T cell receptor (beta chain) was sequenced within a study of blood T cells in healthy people across ages. Study findings and constraints: The study regarded diversity estimates from one million T cells as underestimates. A roughly linear fall in TCR beta diversity per million T cells was seen with increasing age. Because sorting was not performed, PBMCs prevented conclusive naive versus antigen-experienced comparison.

A second PCR of 7 to 11 cycles used a sample-barcoded 5' primer and a J-beta primer mix. A template-switch adaptor containing 12 random nucleotides labeled each cDNA molecule. TCRdb reprocessed the 5' RACE reads via MiXCR and lists one record per CDR3 protein. The data show about 670,000 distinct CDR3 sequences, over 40% seen once. This clonotype was picked up many times. Its antigen is unknown. The J segment lost 5 bases and the V segment lost 5 bases, leaving 11 bases of the junction unmatched. This CDR3 has 15 residues. In germline, CDR1 is SGHRS, CDR2 YFSETQ. The source is a woman aged 80 or older in good health. The J gene is TRBJ2-5, the V gene TRBV5-1; 8 positions agree with TRBD2. Sequenced: blood. The CDR3 coding sequence is TGCGCCAGCAGAGTTACAGGACTAGCAGGCGAGACCCAGTACTTC. Translating it yields CASRVTGLAGETQYF.